This TCR beta chain was captured by sequencing in a study of response to subunit inactivated influenza vaccine. Study-wide results and limits: That few new T cells are recruited by each seasonal influenza vaccination was the authors' suggestion.

Each CDR3 protein is one row after TCRdb ran MiXCR on the RT-PCR reads. This sample carries approximately 310,000 distinct CDR3 sequences, 20% to 25% of them seen once, and the ten largest clones take roughly 10%. This clonotype was observed a handful of times. The antigen is undetermined. The source material was PBMCs from blood, sampled about 20 months after vaccination. This clonotype was sampled from a man aged 50 to 69 who received an inactivated influenza vaccine.

In DNA form, the CDR3 reads TGTGCCATCAGTGACAGGGGTGAGAACACTGAAGCTTTCTTT. Translating gives CAISDRGENTEAFF. The chain combines TRBV10-3 with TRBJ1-1; maybe TRBD1 (6 bases). This CDR3 comprises 14 residues. The V gene lost 3 bases and the J gene lost 1 base, with 9 bases spanning the gap. Germline CDR1 and CDR2: ENHRY and SYGVKD.